This T cell receptor beta chain was found in a study of T-cell reconstitution after alpha-beta-depleted transplantation in children. Findings and caveats of the study: T-cell numbers and diversity one year post-transplant derived largely from freshly generated T cells. From surviving recipient T cells and thymic progenitors came the high day-60 TCRbeta diversity observed in some patients. Reportedly, roughly two months post-transplant, alpha-beta T cells arose from several hundred expanded graft clones.

A library of TCRbeta sequences, prepared with unique molecular identifiers, was generated. TCRdb recomputed calls from the PCR reads with MiXCR, one row per CDR3 protein. The table has about 900,000 distinct CDR3 sequences, 25% to 30% seen once; the top ten hold more than 25%. As concerns this clonotype: Antigen: not known.

CDR1 and CDR2 from the germline V gene are SEHNR and FQNEAQ (reference sequence). CDR3 size: 15 residues. Deletions cut 1 base from V and 5 bases from J, with 14 bases between. This material consisted of PBMCs, mostly from graft donor cells, taken 360 days after TCRalphabeta/CD19-depleted stem cell transplant. The clonotype originates from a boy in the first two years of life who had a stem cell transplant for SCID, so the T cells may come from the graft donor. The rearrangement joins TRBV7-9 to TRBJ1-1; the D is unclear. This chain's CDR3 is CASSLGLRAGTEAFF. CDR3 nucleotide sequence: TGTGCCAGCAGCTTAGGACTTCGCGCGGGAACTGAAGCTTTCTTT.